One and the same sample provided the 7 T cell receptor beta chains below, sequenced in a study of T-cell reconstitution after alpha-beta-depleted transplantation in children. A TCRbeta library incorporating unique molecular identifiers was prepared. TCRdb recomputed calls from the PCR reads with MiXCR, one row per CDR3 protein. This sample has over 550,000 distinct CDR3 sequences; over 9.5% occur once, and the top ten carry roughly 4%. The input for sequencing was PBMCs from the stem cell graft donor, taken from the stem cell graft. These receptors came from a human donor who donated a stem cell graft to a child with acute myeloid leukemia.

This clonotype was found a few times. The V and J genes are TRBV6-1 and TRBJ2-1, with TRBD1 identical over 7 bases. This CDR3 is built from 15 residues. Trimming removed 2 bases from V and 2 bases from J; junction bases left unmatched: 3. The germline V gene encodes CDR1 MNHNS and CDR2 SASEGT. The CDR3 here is CASSENQGAYNEQFF. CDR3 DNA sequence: TGTGCCAGCAGTGAAAATCAGGGGGCCTACAATGAGCAGTTCTTC.

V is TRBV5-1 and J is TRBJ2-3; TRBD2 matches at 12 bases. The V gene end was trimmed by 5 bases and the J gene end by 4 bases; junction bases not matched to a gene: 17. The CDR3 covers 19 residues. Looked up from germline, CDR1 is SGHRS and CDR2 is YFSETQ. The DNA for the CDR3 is TGCGCCAGCAGTCTCACCGGGACTAGCGGGTTCAGAGGCGCAGATACGCAGTATTTT. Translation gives CASSLTGTSGFRGADTQYF.

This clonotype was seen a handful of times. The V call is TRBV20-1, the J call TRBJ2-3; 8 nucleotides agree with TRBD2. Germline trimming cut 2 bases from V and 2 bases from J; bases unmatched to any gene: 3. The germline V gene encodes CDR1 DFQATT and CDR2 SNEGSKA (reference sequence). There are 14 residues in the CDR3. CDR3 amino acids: CSARYSGTTDTQYF. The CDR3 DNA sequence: TGCAGTGCTAGATATAGCGGGACCACAGATACGCAGTATTTT.

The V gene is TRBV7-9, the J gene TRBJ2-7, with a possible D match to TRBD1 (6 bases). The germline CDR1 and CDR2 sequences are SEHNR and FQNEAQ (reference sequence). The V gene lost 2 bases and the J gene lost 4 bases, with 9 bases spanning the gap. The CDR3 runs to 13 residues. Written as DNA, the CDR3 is TGTGCCAGCAGCTTAATCCAGGGGTACGAGCAGTACTTC. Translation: CASSLIQGYEQYF.

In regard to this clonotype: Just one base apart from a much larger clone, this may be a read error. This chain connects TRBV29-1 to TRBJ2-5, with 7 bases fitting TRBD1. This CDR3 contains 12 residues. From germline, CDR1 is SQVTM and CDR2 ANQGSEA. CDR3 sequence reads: CSGVPQGETQSF. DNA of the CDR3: TGCAGCGGGGTACCGCAGGGGGAGACCCAGTCCTTC.

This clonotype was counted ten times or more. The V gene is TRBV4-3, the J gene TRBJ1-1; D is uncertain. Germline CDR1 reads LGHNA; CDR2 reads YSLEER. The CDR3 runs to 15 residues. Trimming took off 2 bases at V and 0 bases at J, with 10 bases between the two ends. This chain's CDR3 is CASSQFGGLNTEAFF. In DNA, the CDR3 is TGCGCCAGCAGCCAATTTGGCGGATTGAACACTGAAGCTTTCTTT.

In nucleotides, the CDR3 is TGTGCCAGCAGTTCCCGGCGAACCGGGGAGCTGTTTTTT. This gives the protein CASSSRRTGELFF. The gene calls are TRBV12-3 or TRBV12-4 and TRBJ2-2; no firm D call. Trimming left V 4 bases short and J 5 bases short, with 8 bases between. The CDR3 is 13 residues long.